A selection of T cell receptor beta chains follows, all from one sample in a study of T cell repertoires in cytomegalovirus infection. These receptors' targets are unknown. TCRdb processed the reads anew with MiXCR; each CDR3 protein has one entry. The table shows approximately 730,000 distinct CDR3 sequences, with 33% occurring only once. The specimen was cultured PBMCs, collected from culture after CMV antigen stimulation. These receptors were collected from a human donor in good health (CMV status not recorded). Some clones in this sample may be carry-over from other donors' samples. Each CDR3 is given with its conserved first and last residue. A D gene is named only where the DNA matches it firmly. The size field is filled for only some rows; it gives once, few, many or a size class.

V,D,size,J,CDR3,DNA
TRBV5-1,TRBD1,-,TRBJ1-1,CASSDGTGPTAFF,TGCGCCAGCAGCGACGGGACAGGGCCTACTGCTTTCTTT
TRBV7-6,-,-,TRBJ1-6,CASSFKSAASRSPLHF,TGTGCCAGCAGCTTTAAGAGTGCAGCCTCGAGGTCACCCCTCCACTTT
TRBV6-5,-,-,TRBJ2-5,CASSYSRRHQETQYF,TGTGCCAGCAGTTACTCGAGACGGCACCAAGAGACCCAGTACTTC
TRBV7-8,TRBD1,-,TRBJ1-4,CASSPRQGVGEKLFF,TGTGCCAGCAGCCCGAGACAGGGAGTTGGCGAAAAACTGTTTTTT
TRBV4-3,-,-,TRBJ2-7,CASSQGASPPYEQYF,TGCGCCAGCAGCCAAGGGGCTAGCCCACCGTACGAGCAGTACTTC
TRBV7-9,TRBD2,-,TRBJ2-1,CASSLRLAGTNEQFF,TGTGCCAGCAGCTTGAGGCTAGCGGGGACTAATGAGCAGTTCTTC
TRBV6-2/TRBV6-3,TRBD2,few,TRBJ2-7,CASSYSAAGGPYEQYF,TGTGCCAGCAGTTACTCGGCAGCGGGAGGACCTTACGAGCAGTACTTC
TRBV28,TRBD2,few,TRBJ2-1,CASSPAGPERNEQFF,TGTGCCAGCAGTCCAGCGGGGCCGGAAAGGAATGAGCAGTTCTTC
TRBV7-2,TRBD1,few,TRBJ2-5,CASSQNRQGRLETQYF,TGTGCCAGCAGCCAAAATAGACAGGGCCGCCTTGAGACCCAGTACTTC
TRBV12-3/TRBV12-4,-,-,TRBJ1-5,CASRWTDSNQPQHF,TGTGCCAGCAGGTGGACGGATAGCAATCAGCCCCAGCATTTT
TRBV28,TRBD2,few,TRBJ2-2,CASIPGGTGELFF,TGTGCCAGCATCCCGGGGGGGACCGGGGAGCTGTTTTTT
TRBV12-3/TRBV12-4,TRBD2,few,TRBJ2-7,CASSTGTSALLEQYF,TGTGCCAGCAGCACTGGGACTAGCGCTCTGCTTGAGCAGTACTTC
TRBV18,TRBD1,-,TRBJ1-1,CASSPPAGGYTEAFF,TGTGCCAGCTCACCACCGGCAGGGGGTTACACTGAAGCTTTCTTT
TRBV30,TRBD2,-,TRBJ2-1,CAWSALAGESYNEQFF,TGTGCCTGGAGTGCTCTAGCGGGAGAGTCCTACAATGAGCAGTTCTTC
TRBV7-2,-,many,TRBJ2-7,CASSSRGSGSYEQYF,TGTGCCAGCAGCTCCCGGGGTAGCGGCTCCTACGAGCAGTACTTC
TRBV7-6,-,-,TRBJ2-5,CASSLRGASQETQYF,TGTGCCAGCAGCTTGCGGGGAGCCTCCCAAGAGACCCAGTACTTC
TRBV20-1,-,few,TRBJ2-5,CSAEPGFAQETQYF,TGCAGTGCTGAGCCGGGATTTGCCCAAGAGACCCAGTACTTC
TRBV28,TRBD1,few,TRBJ2-3,CASSSATPGQTDTQYF,TGTGCCAGCAGTTCCGCAACTCCGGGACAGACAGATACGCAGTATTTT
TRBV18,-,few,TRBJ1-1,CASSLSGMSTEAFF,TGTGCCAGCTCACTAAGCGGGATGAGCACTGAAGCTTTCTTT
TRBV18,-,-,TRBJ2-7,CASSPERVLWEQYF,TGTGCCAGCTCACCAGAACGGGTACTGTGGGAGCAGTACTTC
TRBV6-2/TRBV6-3,-,few,TRBJ1-1,CASSYSTAAFF,TGTGCCAGCAGTTACTCCACTGCTGCTTTCTTT
TRBV7-2,-,few,TRBJ2-1,CASSPGVGGGQFF,TGTGCCAGCAGCCCTGGGGTTGGTGGAGGGCAGTTCTTC
TRBV25-1,TRBD1,few,TRBJ2-7,CASSGTGAYEQYF,TGTGCCAGCAGTGGGACAGGGGCCTACGAGCAGTACTTC
TRBV9,TRBD2,once,TRBJ2-5,CASSVGLAGGPVETQYF,TGTGCCAGCAGCGTAGGGCTAGCGGGGGGGCCGGTGGAGACCCAGTACTTC
TRBV7-2,-,-,TRBJ2-1,CASSPRGENEQFF,TGTGCCAGCAGCCCCAGGGGGGAGAATGAGCAGTTCTTC
TRBV7-4,-,-,TRBJ2-7,CASSFEQGPYEQYF,TGTGCCAGCAGCTTCGAACAGGGTCCCTACGAGCAGTACTTC
TRBV2,-,-,TRBJ1-5,CASSEEGWHQPQHF,TGTGCCAGCAGTGAAGAGGGGTGGCATCAGCCCCAGCATTTT
TRBV6-5,TRBD1,-,TRBJ1-6,CASSYWDRAEGYNSPLHF,TGTGCCAGCAGTTACTGGGACAGGGCCGAGGGTTATAATTCACCCCTCCACTTT
TRBV6-6,TRBD2,few,TRBJ2-2,CASNLAGTGELFF,TGTGCCAGCAACCTAGCGGGGACCGGGGAGCTGTTTTTT
TRBV20-1,-,-,TRBJ1-1,CSAPRSGSKAFF,TGCAGTGCTCCTCGGTCAGGGTCAAAAGCTTTCTTT
TRBV25-1,TRBD1,-,TRBJ1-4,CASSDPATGGEKLFF,TGTGCCAGCAGCGACCCCGCGACAGGGGGGGAAAAACTGTTTTTT
TRBV5-6,-,-,TRBJ1-1,CASSWMMNTEAFF,TGTGCCAGCAGTTGGATGATGAACACTGAAGCTTTCTTT
TRBV5-1,TRBD2,-,TRBJ2-1,CASSLTSGRATEQFF,TGCGCCAGCAGCTTGACTAGCGGGAGGGCCACTGAGCAGTTCTTC
TRBV11-2,-,few,TRBJ1-5,CASSPARGDGNQPQHF,TGTGCCAGCAGCCCCGCCAGAGGGGACGGCAATCAGCCCCAGCATTTT
TRBV5-6,TRBD2,few,TRBJ2-3,CASSLDRGRWPDTQYF,TGTGCCAGCAGCTTGGATCGCGGGAGGTGGCCAGATACGCAGTATTTT
TRBV2,-,-,TRBJ2-2,CASSEDRGIAGELFF,TGTGCCAGCAGTGAAGACCGGGGGATTGCCGGGGAGCTGTTTTTT
TRBV14,-,-,TRBJ1-5,CASSQEIGGPQHF,TGTGCCAGCAGCCAAGAAATCGGGGGGCCCCAGCATTTT
TRBV9,TRBD2,-,TRBJ2-3,CASSSGRGGADTQYF,TGTGCCAGCAGCTCCGGGAGGGGAGGGGCAGATACGCAGTATTTT
TRBV10-3,TRBD1,once,TRBJ2-7,CAISAIQQGGKGNEQYF,TGTGCCATCAGTGCCATCCAACAGGGGGGCAAGGGAAACGAGCAGTACTTC
TRBV4-2,TRBD1,-,TRBJ1-2,CASSQATGNRGYTF,TGTGCCAGCAGCCAAGCGACAGGGAATCGTGGCTACACCTTC
TRBV7-9,TRBD1,-,TRBJ2-2,CASRKQGGLGELFF,TGTGCCAGCAGGAAACAGGGGGGTCTCGGGGAGCTGTTTTTT
TRBV20-1,TRBD2,few,TRBJ2-1,CSARSLAYIEQFF,TGCAGTGCTAGGTCACTAGCGTATATTGAGCAGTTCTTC
TRBV7-2,TRBD1,few,TRBJ2-1,CASSLPGQENNEQFF,TGTGCCAGCAGCCTACCGGGACAGGAAAACAATGAGCAGTTCTTC
TRBV19,-,-,TRBJ1-3,CASIRRSLSGNTIYF,TGTGCCAGTATCAGACGGAGCCTCTCTGGAAACACCATATATTTT
TRBV10-3,-,few,TRBJ2-3,CAISRSGFFGGTQYF,TGTGCCATCAGTCGCTCGGGATTTTTCGGGGGTACGCAGTATTTT
TRBV27,-,-,TRBJ1-5,CASRRDHSNQPQHF,TGTGCCAGCAGACGGGATCATAGCAATCAGCCCCAGCATTTT
TRBV10-3,-,-,TRBJ1-6,CAIGADSYNSPLHF,TGTGCCATCGGGGCCGACTCCTATAATTCACCCCTCCACTTT
TRBV19,-,few,TRBJ2-1,CASSTIGGVHGNEQFF,TGTGCCAGTAGCACAATAGGCGGGGTACATGGAAATGAGCAGTTCTTC
TRBV6-2/TRBV6-3,-,-,TRBJ2-1,CASSYSGGPNEQFF,TGTGCCAGCAGTTACTCGGGAGGACCCAATGAGCAGTTCTTC
TRBV19,-,-,TRBJ2-1,CASKYTGDNEQFF,TGTGCCAGTAAATATACGGGGGACAATGAGCAGTTCTTC
TRBV7-2,-,many,TRBJ1-2,CASSLAQGNSGYTF,TGTGCCAGCAGCTTAGCGCAGGGGAATAGTGGCTACACCTTC
TRBV12-3/TRBV12-4,-,-,TRBJ2-7,CASSTGYQTSSYEQYF,TGTGCCAGCAGTACCGGATACCAGACGTCGTCCTACGAGCAGTACTTC
TRBV28,-,-,TRBJ1-6,CASTVQTVNSPLHF,TGTGCCAGCACAGTACAGACAGTTAATTCACCCCTCCACTTT